The present entry profiles one T cell receptor beta chain with its context. What it recognizes is unknown. The template for TCR beta VDJ and CDR3 sequence profiling was genomic DNA. TCRdb used MiXCR to reprocess the reads, holding one entry per CDR3 protein. The table has around 200,000 distinct CDR3 sequences, 65% seen once; the top ten hold about 60%. Germline trimming cut 5 bases from V and 6 bases from J; bases unmatched to any gene: 7. Germline-derived CDR1 and CDR2 are SNHLY and FYNNEI. The CDR3 spans 14 residues. This sample stems from a study of CD8+CD57+ T cells in acquired aplastic anemia. Study-wide background: When averaged, DNA from sorted CD4+ and CD8+ cells came to approximately 3.2 ug. Study-wide points: CD8+ Simpson's diversity showed no significant patient-control difference. Patients and controls turned out to have roughly 29 CD8+ CDR3 sequences in common.

Whoever was chosen for sequencing had shown CD8+CD57+ cell expansion by flow cytometry. Among the patients, none had received any therapy at the time of blood sampling. This receptor was taken from a human donor with aplastic anemia. Sequencing was carried out using sorted CD4+, CD8+, or CD8+CD57+ T cells (not recorded which) from PBMCs. The chain joins TRBV2 to TRBJ2-1; 7 nucleotides match TRBD1. CDR3 DNA: TGTGCCAGCAGTATGGCCAGGGGGTCCAATGAGCAGTTCTTC. Translation gives CASSMARGSNEQFF.